One and the same sample provided the 26 T cell receptor beta chains below, sequenced in a study of T cells in Graves' hyperthyroidism and ophthalmopathy. Researchers took RNA transcripts and amplified the TCR beta CDR3 regions from them. Carried out on the TCR CDR3, a first-round RT-PCR used the HTBI primer set. MiXCR, run by TCRdb on the multiplex PCR reads, gives a single entry per CDR3 protein. There are 300,000 to 450,000 distinct CDR3 sequences in the sample; approximately 13% occur only once, and roughly 9.2% lies in the top ten. Source material: blood. These receptors all come from a woman aged 18 to 35 with Graves' hyperthyroidism.

The J gene is TRBJ2-5, the V gene TRBV7-3; D unclear. The CDR3 length is 13 residues. Looked up from germline, CDR1 is SGHTA and CDR2 is FQGTGA. V was shortened by 5 bases and J by 1 base, with 8 bases between the two germline ends. Here the CDR3 DNA reads TGTGCCAGCAGCCCACGCGCCCAAGAGACCCAGTACTTC. As protein: CASSPRAQETQYF.

This clonotype has ten or more counts. This chain links TRBV28 with TRBJ1-2; D possibly corresponds to TRBD1 (5 bases). V was trimmed by 2 bases and J by 7 bases, leaving 14 bases between them. Germline values: CDR1 MDHEN, CDR2 SYDVKM. CDR3 length equals 14 residues. CDR3 nucleotides: TGTGCCAGCAGTTTACCGGGGCAGGGTCTTGGCTACACCTTC. Translating gives CASSLPGQGLGYTF.

This clonotype was counted between two and nine times. The rearrangement joins TRBV6-1 to TRBJ2-1; 8 nucleotides align to TRBD2. Germline lookup yields CDR1 MNHNS and CDR2 SASEGT. Losses at the gene ends were 5 bases for V and 2 bases for J; bases not matched to a gene: 8. CDR3 length equals 16 residues. DNA for the CDR3: TGTGCCAGCAGTTATCCGGGGGGGGGACCCTACAATGAGCAGTTCTTC. Its protein is CASSYPGGGPYNEQFF.

The rearrangement uses TRBV2 and TRBJ1-4; TRBD1 might be the D (5 bases). Per the germline V gene, CDR1 is SNHLY and CDR2 is FYNNEI. This CDR3 comprises 13 residues. The V end was cut by 7 bases, the J end by 11 bases, with 17 bases between. In DNA, the CDR3 is TGTGCCAGCAATACCGGGGGAGTAGAGAAACTGTTTTTT. It codes for CASNTGGVEKLFF.

On this clonotype itself: A read error may account for a junction end that differs from germline. The chain employs TRBV19 and TRBJ1-2; D possibly corresponds to TRBD1 (6 bases). CDR3 length equals 15 residues. Per the germline V gene, CDR1 is LNHDA and CDR2 is SQIVND (reference sequence). CDR3 loop: CANSIGLQGTYGYTF. For the CDR3, the DNA is TGTGCCAATAGTATAGGACTACAGGGAACCTATGGCTACACCTTC.

The chain couples TRBV5-1 to TRBJ2-1; 9 bases agree with TRBD2. This CDR3 contains 15 residues. CDR1 and CDR2 from the germline V gene are SGHRS and YFSETQ. With 5 bases clipped from V and 3 bases from J, the junction kept 6 bases outside the gene matches. The CDR3 region is CASRIAGDLYNEQFF. In nucleotides, the CDR3 is TGCGCCAGCAGGATAGCGGGGGATCTCTACAATGAGCAGTTCTTC.

This clonotype was found a few times. The rearrangement joins TRBV6-1 to TRBJ1-5; D is possibly TRBD1 (6 bases). The CDR3 loop spans 18 amino acids. The germline gives CDR1 MNHNS, CDR2 SASEGT. V lost 5 bases to trimming and J lost 0 bases, with 20 bases between them. The CDR3 sequence is CASSPLGHHEYSNQPQHF. For the CDR3, the DNA is TGTGCCAGCAGTCCATTGGGACACCACGAATATAGCAATCAGCCCCAGCATTTT.

At least ten counts were recorded for this clonotype. This rearrangement joins TRBV30 to TRBJ1-1; weak D call: TRBD1 (5 bases). CDR1 and CDR2 (germline): GTSNPN, SVGIG (reference sequence). V was clipped by 0 bases and J by 3 bases, with 8 bases between them. This CDR3 contains 13 residues. This CDR3 reads CAWSVLGDTEAFF. CDR3 coding DNA: TGTGCCTGGAGTGTACTAGGGGACACTGAAGCTTTCTTT.

In its sample, this clonotype was seen many times. This chain links TRBV10-3 with TRBJ2-3; D is perhaps TRBD1 (6 bases). The CDR3 covers 13 residues. V dropped 4 bases and J dropped 2 bases, with 7 bases sitting between them. The V gene's germline CDR1 is ENHRY and CDR2 SYGVKD. This CDR3 reads CAISGTATDTQYF. The CDR3 DNA reads as TGTGCCATCAGTGGGACAGCCACAGATACGCAGTATTTT.

The chain is built from TRBV5-1 and TRBJ1-4; D is unresolved. Germline lookup yields CDR1 SGHRS and CDR2 YFSETQ. The V end lost 6 bases, the J end lost 6 bases, and 18 bases lay between the germline ends. The CDR3 loop spans 15 amino acids. DNA of the CDR3: TGCGCCAGCATGCAAGGGCCCTCAATAGATGAAAAACTGTTTTTT. Amino acids: CASMQGPSIDEKLFF.

The chain is built from TRBV6-1 and TRBJ2-1, with 10 nucleotides matching TRBD2. V was clipped by 5 bases and J by 9 bases; unmatched bases: 7. This CDR3 comprises 14 residues. The germline V gene has CDR1 MNHNS and CDR2 SASEGT. The CDR3, as DNA: TGTGCCAGCAGTCAGCGGGAGGGCCGAGCTGAGCAGTTCTTC. It specifies CASSQREGRAEQFF.

This clonotype was seen ten or more times. The chain links TRBV6-1 to TRBJ2-7; maybe TRBD2 (6 bases). The germline CDR1 and CDR2 sequences are MNHNS and SASEGT. This CDR3 has 13 amino acids. Deletions cut 5 bases from V and 7 bases from J, with 15 bases between. The CDR3 sequence: CASSSGLRGEQYF. The CDR3 DNA reads as TGTGCCAGCAGTAGCGGGCTGCGGGGTGAGCAGTACTTC.

This clonotype was picked up a small number of times. This may stem from a read error, because a much larger clone lies one nucleotide away. The rearrangement uses TRBV20-1 and TRBJ2-7; TRBD2 aligns across 8 bases. The length of the CDR3 is 14 residues. With V trimmed by 3 bases and J by 6 bases, 10 bases remained unmatched. Germline values: CDR1 DFQATT, CDR2 SNEGSKA (reference sequence). CDR3 protein: CSARYSGTRCEQYF. CDR3 sequence (DNA): TGCAGTGCTAGGTATAGCGGGACCCGGTGCGAGCAGTACTTC.

This clonotype was counted a few times. This chain links TRBV24-1 with TRBJ2-1, with 10 bases fitting TRBD2. Germline V gene data show CDR1 as KGHDR and CDR2 as SFDVKD. The CDR3 spans 16 residues. Trimming cost V 4 bases and J 3 bases; bases outside gene matches: 5. The CDR3 protein is CATSETWTSGYNEQFF. CDR3 nucleotide sequence: TGTGCCACCAGTGAGACCTGGACTAGCGGCTACAATGAGCAGTTCTTC.

In this sample, this clonotype turned up many times. V gene TRBV6-1 combines with J gene TRBJ2-5; 9 bases align to TRBD2. With 4 bases clipped from V and 4 bases from J, the junction kept 10 bases outside the gene matches. CDR1 is MNHNS and CDR2 is SASEGT in the germline V gene. The CDR3 totals 16 residues. Written as DNA, the CDR3 is TGTGCCAGCAGTGCCCGAGCGGGGGGTAGGAGAGAGACCCAGTACTTC. It codes for CASSARAGGRRETQYF.

In this sample, this clonotype turned up many times. Here the CDR3 reads CSLDGLAGDPDTQYF. Here the CDR3 DNA reads TGCAGCTTAGACGGACTAGCGGGGGACCCAGATACGCAGTATTTT. The chain uses TRBV20-1 and TRBJ2-3; the match to TRBD2 covers 13 bases. CDR1 and CDR2 from the germline V gene are DFQATT and SNEGSKA (reference sequence). This CDR3 is built from 15 residues.

This clonotype was detected many times. This chain uses TRBV6-2 or TRBV6-3 with TRBJ2-1, with D unclear. Germline CDR1 reads MNHEY; CDR2 reads SVGEGT. The CDR3 length is 14 residues. Trimming removed 4 bases from V and 8 bases from J, with 15 bases in between. CDR3 region: CASSWERVPYEQFF. The DNA of the CDR3 is TGTGCCAGCAGTTGGGAACGCGTACCGTATGAGCAGTTCTTC.

This clonotype was recorded at least ten times. This CDR3 is CSARSWTSGESSYNEQFF. CDR3 DNA: TGCAGTGCTAGATCCTGGACTAGCGGGGAGAGCTCCTACAATGAGCAGTTCTTC. V gene TRBV20-1 combines with J gene TRBJ2-1; 12 bases match TRBD2. This CDR3 contains 18 residues. Germline V CDR1 and CDR2: DFQATT, SNEGSKA (reference sequence). Trimming removed 2 bases from V and 0 bases from J; junction bases left unmatched: 8.

This clonotype was counted ten times or more. The gene calls are TRBV3-1 and TRBJ1-1; D gene unclear. Germline assignment: CDR1 LGHDT and CDR2 YNNKEL (reference sequence). V was trimmed by 4 bases and J by 3 bases, leaving 15 bases between them. The CDR3 spans 15 residues. The DNA for the CDR3 is TGTGCCAGCAGCCCCACCTTGATGCGGGACACTGAAGCTTTCTTT. Its protein product is CASSPTLMRDTEAFF. The whole variable domain, filled in from reference TRBV3-1 and TRBJ1-1, reads DTAVSQTPKYLVTQMGNDKSIKCEQNLGHDTMYWYKQDSKKFLKIMFSYNNKELIINETVPNRFSPKSPDKAHLNLHINSLELGDSAVYFCASSPTLMRDTEAFFGQGTRLTVV.

This clonotype was picked up many times. The V and J genes are TRBV7-9 and TRBJ2-3, with D maybe TRBD1 (6 bases). The germline gives CDR1 SEHNR, CDR2 FQNEAQ (reference sequence). Trimming cost V 3 bases and J 1 base, with 11 bases left between them. The CDR3 spans 15 residues. CDR3 DNA sequence: TGTGCCAGCAGCTTCTGGACAGAAGGCACAGATACGCAGTATTTT. This codes for CASSFWTEGTDTQYF. The variable domain in full, with the rest retrieved from reference TRBV7-9 and TRBJ2-3, is DTGVSQNPRHKITKRGQNVTFRCDPISEHNRLYWYRQTLGQGPEFLTYFQNEAQLEKSRLLSDRFSAERPKGSFSTLEIQRTEQGDSAMYLCASSFWTEGTDTQYFGPGTRLTVL.

The chain couples TRBV5-1 to TRBJ2-6; D not certain. The CDR3 runs to 18 residues. Per germline, CDR1 SGHRS and CDR2 YFSETQ. Trimming cost V 2 bases and J 2 bases, with 17 bases left between them. The CDR3 nucleotides are TGCGCCAGCAGCTTTCGATGGGTCTCAGAGGCTGGGGCCAACGTCCTGACTTTC. It translates to CASSFRWVSEAGANVLTF.

This clonotype was observed at least ten times. This chain connects TRBV11-2 to TRBJ1-2; 7 nucleotides match TRBD1. With V trimmed by 6 bases and J by 6 bases, 10 bases remained unmatched. In germline, CDR1 is SGHAT, CDR2 FQNNGV. The CDR3 extends over 14 amino acids. The DNA of the CDR3 is TGTGCCAGCAGGGCGGTTAAGGGGGCCCATGGCTACACCTTC. This sequence encodes CASRAVKGAHGYTF. Based on the CDR3 plus reference TRBV11-2 and TRBJ1-2, the full variable domain is EAGVAQSPRYKIIEKRQSVAFWCNPISGHATLYWYQQILGQGPKLLIQFQNNGVVDDSQLPKDRFSAERLKGVDSTLKIQPAKLEDSAVYLCASRAVKGAHGYTFGSGTRLTVV.

The rearrangement links TRBV6-2 or TRBV6-3 to TRBJ2-1, with a weak D call TRBD2 (6 bases). The CDR3 has 15 amino acids. V was clipped by 2 bases and J by 4 bases, with 12 bases between them. Germline V gene lookup returns CDR1 MNHEY and CDR2 SVGEGT. CDR3 nucleotides: TGTGCCAGCAGTTACAGGGACTCCAGTTACAATGAGCAGTTCTTC. It translates to CASSYRDSSYNEQFF.

This clonotype was seen repeatedly, ten times or more. The chain has TRBV20-1 and TRBJ2-7, with D possibly matching TRBD1 (6 bases). The V end was cut by 6 bases, the J end by 5 bases, with 17 bases between. The germline gives CDR1 DFQATT, CDR2 SNEGSKA (reference sequence). CDR3 length: 13 residues. As DNA, the CDR3 is TGCAGTGCGGCGCGAGTGGGGGCAAACGAGCAGTACTTC. Its translation: CSAARVGANEQYF.

This clonotype appeared many times. This chain joins TRBV28 and TRBJ1-4; TRBD1 might be the D (6 bases). Looked up from germline, CDR1 is MDHEN and CDR2 is SYDVKM. This CDR3 region has 14 residues. V was cut by 3 bases and J by 4 bases, with 9 bases left in between. The CDR3 spells CASSFQGHNEKLFF. The CDR3 DNA is TGTGCCAGCAGTTTTCAGGGGCATAATGAAAAACTGTTTTTT.

This clonotype has a count of ten or more. The rearrangement joins TRBV12-3 or TRBV12-4 to TRBJ2-7; 8 bases fit TRBD1. The CDR3 loop spans 14 amino acids. Unmatched junction bases numbered 8, after V lost 4 bases and J lost 6 bases. CDR3 bases: TGTGCCAGCAGTTGGCGGACAGGGCAGGCCGAGCAGTACTTC. It is translated as CASSWRTGQAEQYF.